A selection of T cell receptor beta chains follows, all from one sample in a study of T cell responses to AZD1222 COVID-19 vaccine. Only in-frame clones appear in the TCRdb table, and some are missing; sequencing was by immunoSEQ multiplex PCR. The repertoire holds 150,000 to 160,000 clones, with around nine tenths as singletons. The specimen comprised peripheral blood, sampled after recovery from COVID-19. The source is an adult who had recovered from COVID-19. Both conserved end residues are part of each CDR3. The D gene is left open where the match is weak. Part of the rows lack a size; the others show once, few, many or a class for expanded clones.

>TRBJ2-5|NA|TRBV6-2/TRBV6-3|few|12
TGTGCCAGCAGTTACTCGGGAGAGACCCAGTACTTC
CASSYSGETQYF
>TRBJ2-4|TRBD1|TRBV20-1|NA|17
TGCAGTGCTAGTGCCCAAGACAGGGTTGATTCCAAAAACATTCAGTACTTC
CSASAQDRVDSKNIQYF
>TRBJ1-1|TRBD1|TRBV6-2/TRBV6-3|NA|18
TGTGCCAGCAGTTACCGGAGAGGACAGGGCACGGCGAACACTGAAGCTTTCTTT
CASSYRRGQGTANTEAFF
>TRBJ2-1|NA|TRBV7-3|NA|14
TGTGCCAGCAGCCCTACGAGGGAATACAATGAGCAGTTCTTC
CASSPTREYNEQFF
>TRBJ2-2|NA|TRBV4-2|once|17
TGTGCCAGCAGCCAAGAAAATGAACCCCCTCCGACCGGGGAGCTGTTTTTT
CASSQENEPPPTGELFF
>TRBJ2-5|TRBD2|TRBV5-4|NA|15
TGTGCCACGGGACTAGCGGGACCGTACCAAGAGACCCAGTACTTC
CATGLAGPYQETQYF
>TRBJ2-2|NA|TRBV7-3|once|15
TGTGCCAGCAGCTCCGGACCCCCAGGGACCGGGGAGCTGTTTTTT
CASSSGPPGTGELFF
>TRBJ2-2|NA|TRBV24-1|NA|17
TGTGCCACCAGTGATGAGAGGGCAGCTTCATACACCGGGGAGCTGTTTTTT
CATSDERAASYTGELFF
>TRBJ2-7|NA|TRBV5-1|NA|14
TGCGCCAGCAGCTTGGACGGGAGCTCCTACGAGCAGTACTTC
CASSLDGSSYEQYF
>TRBJ1-1|NA|TRBV28|NA|14
TGTGCCAGCAGTTTGGTTAGCTCGAACACTGAAGCTTTCTTT
CASSLVSSNTEAFF
>TRBJ1-5|TRBD1|TRBV28|NA|14
TGTGCCAGCAGCACCGGGACAGGGGGACAGCCCCAGCATTTT
CASSTGTGGQPQHF
>TRBJ1-6|NA|TRBV6-2/TRBV6-3|NA|12
TGTGCCAGCAGTTTACAGGTTTCACCCCTCCACTTT
CASSLQVSPLHF
>TRBJ1-1|NA|TRBV7-3|NA|13
TGTGCCAGCAGCTTAGACAAGAACACTGAAGCTTTCTTT
CASSLDKNTEAFF
>TRBJ2-1|NA|TRBV5-1|NA|15
TGCGCCAGCAGCTTTGGGACGGAGACCTACAATGAGCAGTTCTTC
CASSFGTETYNEQFF
>TRBJ2-1|TRBD2|TRBV4-1|NA|15
TGCGCCAGCAGCCACGGACTAGCGGGAGACAATGAGCAGTTCTTC
CASSHGLAGDNEQFF
>TRBJ1-1|NA|TRBV4-3|NA|13
TGCGCCAGCAGCCGTCTTCAGGGAGATGAAGCTTTCTTT
CASSRLQGDEAFF
>TRBJ2-1|TRBD1|TRBV9|NA|17
TGTGCCAGCAGCGTAGGGGCCGGGACAGGGGGCTACAATGAGCAGTTCTTC
CASSVGAGTGGYNEQFF
>TRBJ2-7|NA|TRBV6-1|NA|17
TGTGCCAGCAGTGAAACGGTGGGCCTGTGGCAGGGATACGAGCAGTACTTC
CASSETVGLWQGYEQYF
>TRBJ1-1|TRBD1|TRBV4-1|NA|15
TGCGCCAGCAGACCTACGACAGGGACCAACACTGAAGCTTTCTTT
CASRPTTGTNTEAFF
>TRBJ1-3|TRBD1|TRBV6-5|NA|16
TGTGCCAGCAGTTTTTCACAGGGGGTCGGTGGAAACACCATATATTTT
CASSFSQGVGGNTIYF
>TRBJ2-1|NA|TRBV14|once|13
TGTGCCAGCAGCCCGTCGAGGGGAGGCGAGCAGTTCTTC
CASSPSRGGEQFF
>TRBJ2-2|NA|TRBV10-3|NA|16
TGTGCCATCAGTGAGTCGGGAGGAATTGGTACCGGGGAGCTGTTTTTT
CAISESGGIGTGELFF
>TRBJ2-7|NA|TRBV4-3|NA|15
TGCGCCAGCAGCCAAGACCCCAGCACGGGCTACGAGCAGTACTTC
CASSQDPSTGYEQYF
>TRBJ1-6|NA|TRBV5-1|NA|18
TGCGCCAGCAGCAAAGCCCTCCCCCGGGACACAGATAATTCACCCCTCCACTTT
CASSKALPRDTDNSPLHF
>TRBJ1-2|NA|TRBV7-9|once|14
TGTGCCAGCAGCCTTCGGGCAGCCATCTATGGCTACACCTTC
CASSLRAAIYGYTF
>TRBJ2-7|TRBD2|TRBV28|NA|15
TGTGCCAGCAGTTTAAGCGGGAGGGTCTCCTACGAGCAGTACTTC
CASSLSGRVSYEQYF
>TRBJ2-7|NA|TRBV7-2|NA|14
TGTGCCAGCAGCTTAAGGGAGTATGGATACGAGCAGTACTTC
CASSLREYGYEQYF
>TRBJ1-6|TRBD1|TRBV7-2|NA|16
TGTGCCAGCAGCTTATCGAGGGACAGGAGAAATTCACCCCTCCACTTT
CASSLSRDRRNSPLHF
>TRBJ2-1|NA|TRBV10-2|NA|16
TGCGCCAGCAGTGGGGATGGGTCTTTTCTGGGCGATGAGCAGTTCTTC
CASSGDGSFLGDEQFF
>TRBJ1-4|NA|TRBV7-9|NA|13
TGTGCCAGCAGCTCTAGGGTTACTGAAAAACTGTTTTTT
CASSSRVTEKLFF
>TRBJ1-1|TRBD1|TRBV6-5|NA|15
TGTGCCAGCAGTCGGGACAGGGGAAGGGGCACTGAAGCTTTCTTT
CASSRDRGRGTEAFF
>TRBJ2-5|NA|TRBV3-1/TRBV3-2|NA|16
TGTGCCAGCAGCCAAGGCCCTAGGACCGGCCAAGAGACCCAGTACTTC
CASSQGPRTGQETQYF
>TRBJ2-5|TRBD1|TRBV5-1|NA|15
TGCGCCAGCAGCTTATTCGGGACAGGGCAAGAGACCCAGTACTTC
CASSLFGTGQETQYF
>TRBJ1-1|NA|TRBV6-5|NA|13
TGTGCCAGCAGTTTCTCCTTAATGGGGGAAGCTTTCTTT
CASSFSLMGEAFF
>TRBJ1-6|TRBD1|TRBV2|NA|15
TGTGCCAGCAGACTGACAGGGGGAGAAAATTCACCCCTCCACTTT
CASRLTGGENSPLHF
>TRBJ1-5|NA|TRBV7-2|once|14
TGTGCCAGCAGCTTAGCAAGGCGCAATCAGCCCCAGCATTTT
CASSLARRNQPQHF
>TRBJ2-1|NA|TRBV9|NA|13
TGTGCCAGCAGCGTAAGGCTTTACAATGAGCAGTTCTTC
CASSVRLYNEQFF
>TRBJ2-7|TRBD1|TRBV29-1|NA|11
TGCAGCGGTACAGGGGCCTACGAGCAGTACTTC
CSGTGAYEQYF
>TRBJ2-7|TRBD2|TRBV6-5|NA|15
TGTGCCAGCAGTTCCCGTAGCGGGAGCTCCTACGAGCAGTACTTC
CASSSRSGSSYEQYF
>TRBJ1-3|NA|TRBV2|NA|14
TGTGCCAGCAGTCAGGTGCCCGGTGAAAACACCATATATTTT
CASSQVPGENTIYF
>TRBJ2-1|NA|TRBV15|NA|14
TGTGCCACCAGCAGAGATTCCCCTTCGAGTGAGCAGTTCTTC
CATSRDSPSSEQFF
>TRBJ2-5|TRBD1|TRBV5-1|once|14
TGCGCCAGCAGAGCGACAGGGGGCCAAGAGACCCAGTACTTC
CASRATGGQETQYF
>TRBJ2-7|TRBD1|TRBV5-1|NA|13
TGCGCCAGCAGCTTGGGGACAGGCTACGAGCAGTACTTC
CASSLGTGYEQYF
>TRBJ2-2|NA|TRBV24-1|NA|14
TGTGCCACCAGTGATACCCAGGGGCCCGGGGAGCTGTTTTTT
CATSDTQGPGELFF
>TRBJ1-2|NA|TRBV6-5|NA|12
TGTGCCAGCAGTTACGGGAACTATGGCTACACCTTC
CASSYGNYGYTF
>TRBJ1-5|NA|TRBV2|NA|15
TGTGCCAGCAGTGAACAGGGTTTAGGCAATCAGCCCCAGCATTTT
CASSEQGLGNQPQHF
>TRBJ1-6|TRBD1|TRBV5-1|NA|15
TGCGCCAGCAGCCGACAGGGAGCAGATAATTCACCCCTCCACTTT
CASSRQGADNSPLHF
>TRBJ1-1|NA|TRBV7-9|NA|14
TGTGCCAGCAGCTATACAGGGTTAAACACTGAAGCTTTCTTT
CASSYTGLNTEAFF
>TRBJ2-3|NA|TRBV9|once|13
TGTGCCAGCAGCTCCGGAACACTGGATACGCAGTATTTT
CASSSGTLDTQYF
>TRBJ1-2|NA|TRBV7-9|NA|12
TGTGCCAGCAGCTTAGTTGGGGATGGCTACACCTTC
CASSLVGDGYTF
>TRBJ1-4|NA|TRBV7-2|NA|16
TGTGCCAGCAGCTCTGTTCCTCGGGGGCAGGGTGAAAAACTGTTTTTT
CASSSVPRGQGEKLFF
>TRBJ2-1|TRBD2|TRBV20-1|NA|16
TGCAGTGCTAGTCCTAGCGGACCAAGCTCCTACAATGAGCAGTTCTTC
CSASPSGPSSYNEQFF
>TRBJ1-5|TRBD1|TRBV3-1/TRBV3-2|NA|15
TGTGCCAGCAGCCAGAGGGGACAGGGTAATCAGCCCCAGCATTTT
CASSQRGQGNQPQHF
>TRBJ1-4|NA|TRBV6-2/TRBV6-3|NA|13
TGTGCCAGCAGCTCGTCAGGGAATGAAAAACTGTTTTTT
CASSSSGNEKLFF
>TRBJ2-1|NA|TRBV4-1|NA|14
TGCGCCAGCAGCGTTGAGAGGAATTACAATGAGCAGTTCTTC
CASSVERNYNEQFF
>TRBJ1-1|NA|TRBV19|NA|15
TGTGCCAGTAGTATCTATTCGGGACTGAACACTGAAGCTTTCTTT
CASSIYSGLNTEAFF